This T cell receptor beta chain came from a study of blood T cell repertoires in COVID-19. Study in general: COVID-19 samples collected from the United States, Italy and Spain covered acute and convalescent phases. T cells, B-cell-depleted T cells, or PBMCs supplied cDNA or gDNA.

The germline CDR1 and CDR2 sequences are MGHDK and SYGVNS. The CDR3 totals 16 residues. V was pared by 3 bases and J by 7 bases, with 8 bases of the junction left unmatched. As originally analysed: How many nucleated cells were present was estimated from reference gene primer amplification. Repertoires were generated with immunoSEQ multiplex PCR, while TCRdb's copy carries only in-frame clones and drops some. V, J and clone size were drawn from that table, and D and trimming were deduced from the DNA. The repertoire has about 200,000 clones, around nine tenths of them found once; the top ten carry around 1.6%.

The sequencing input was peripheral blood. The chain is built from TRBV25-1 and TRBJ1-6; 8 bases are a match to TRBD1. The clonotype comes from a man in his late teens or twenties with active or convalescent COVID-19. DNA of the CDR3: TGTGCCAGCAGTGACTTCGGGACAGGACAAAATTCACCCCTCCACTTT. Translated: CASSDFGTGQNSPLHF. Variable domain in full (rest from reference TRBV25-1 and TRBJ1-6): EADIYQTPRYLVIGTGKKITLECSQTMGHDKMYWYQQDPGMELHLIHYSYGVNSTEKGDLSSESTVSRIRTEHFPLTLESARPSHTSQYLCASSDFGTGQNSPLHFGNGTRLTVT.